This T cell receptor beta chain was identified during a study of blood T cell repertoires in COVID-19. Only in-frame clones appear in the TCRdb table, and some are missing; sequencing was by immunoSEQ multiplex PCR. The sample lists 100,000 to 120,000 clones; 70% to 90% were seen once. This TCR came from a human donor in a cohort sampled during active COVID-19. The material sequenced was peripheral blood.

DNA of the CDR3: TGTGCCAGCAGTTACTCCCCGGGACTTCGCACAGATACGCAGTATTTT. This translates into CASSYSPGLRTDTQYF. The rearrangement joins TRBV6-5 to TRBJ2-3, with a weak D call TRBD2 (6 bases). With 0 bases removed from V and 1 base from J, the gap between germline ends came to 11 bases. Germline V gives CDR1 MNHEY, CDR2 SVGAGI. This CDR3 is built from 16 residues.